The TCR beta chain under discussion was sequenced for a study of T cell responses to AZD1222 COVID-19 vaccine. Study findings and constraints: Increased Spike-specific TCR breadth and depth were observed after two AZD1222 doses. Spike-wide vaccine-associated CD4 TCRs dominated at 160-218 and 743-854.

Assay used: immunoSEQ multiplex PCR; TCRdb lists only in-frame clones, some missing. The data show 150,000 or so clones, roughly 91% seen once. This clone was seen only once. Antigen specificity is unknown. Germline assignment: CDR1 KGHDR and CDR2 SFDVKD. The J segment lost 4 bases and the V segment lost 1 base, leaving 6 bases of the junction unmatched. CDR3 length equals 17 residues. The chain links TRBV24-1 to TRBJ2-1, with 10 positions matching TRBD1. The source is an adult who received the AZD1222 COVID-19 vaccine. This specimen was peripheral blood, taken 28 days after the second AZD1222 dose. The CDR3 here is CATSDLYGTGDYNEQFF. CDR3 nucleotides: TGTGCCACCAGTGATTTATACGGGACAGGGGATTACAATGAGCAGTTCTTC.